A single sample is the source of the 17 T cell receptor beta chains below, sequenced in a study of resident and recirculating memory T cells in vitiligo. The protocol was immunoSEQ multiplex PCR, while the TCRdb copy is restricted to in-frame clones and leaves out a portion. The sample has 60,000 to 80,000 clones, more than 85% seen once; the top ten hold about 4.9%. The sequenced sample consisted of blood. The receptor set was obtained from a male donor with vitiligo.

This chain connects TRBV4-3 to TRBJ1-3; no definite D call. Trimming removed 3 bases at V and 0 bases at J, with 9 bases between. CDR1 and CDR2 (germline): LGHNA, YSLEER. CDR3 size: 15 residues. CDR3 coding DNA: TGCGCCAGCAGCCACGTCCCCGTCTCTGGAAACACCATATATTTT. This translates into CASSHVPVSGNTIYF.

The chain employs TRBV6-1 and TRBJ1-2, with no clear D. The CDR3 sequence is 11 residues long. Germline V lookup: CDR1 MNHNS, CDR2 SASEGT. Trimming took 4 bases from V and 7 from J, leaving 7 bases between them. CDR3 DNA: TGTGCCAGCAGTGTCCTCCGTGGCTACACCTTC. Protein sequence: CASSVLRGYTF.

The chain combines TRBV11-2 with TRBJ1-1; TRBD1 might be the D (6 bases). V lost 0 bases and J lost 4, with 15 bases in between. This CDR3 spans 16 amino acids. Germline V lookup: CDR1 SGHAT, CDR2 FQNNGV. CDR3 DNA: TGTGCCAGCAGCTTAGACGCGGCAGGGGTGGCCACTGAAGCTTTCTTT. Encoded protein: CASSLDAAGVATEAFF.

This clone was observed once. This sequence joins TRBV7-8 and TRBJ2-6; D gene unclear. V lost 5 bases to trimming and J lost 0 bases, with 8 bases between them. The CDR3 runs 15 residues. Germline CDR1 reads SGHVS; CDR2 reads FQNEAQ. This chain's CDR3 is CASSPRGSGANVLTF. CDR3 bases: TGTGCCAGCAGCCCCAGAGGCTCTGGGGCCAACGTCCTGACTTTC.

The chain couples TRBV7-3 to TRBJ1-1; 7 bases match TRBD1. V gave up 4 bases and J gave up 2 bases; unmatched junction bases: 10. This CDR3 region has 16 residues. In germline, CDR1 is SGHTA, CDR2 FQGTGA. The CDR3 spells CASSSPLQGRNTEAFF. DNA of the CDR3: TGTGCCAGCAGCTCCCCTTTACAGGGGAGAAACACTGAAGCTTTCTTT.

In its sample, this clone was seen once. The chain couples TRBV10-3 to TRBJ2-2; 8 bases agree with TRBD1. The V and J ends lost 6 bases and 1 base, in that order; junction bases with no gene match: 7. In germline, CDR1 is ENHRY, CDR2 SYGVKD. This CDR3 is built from 16 residues. CDR3 in amino acids: CAIRGSGTGNTGELFF. In DNA, the CDR3 is TGTGCCATCAGAGGCTCCGGGACAGGGAACACCGGGGAGCTGTTTTTT.

The chain combines TRBV11-2 with TRBJ1-3, with 9 nucleotides matching TRBD1. The CDR3 sequence is 17 residues long. Per germline, CDR1 SGHAT and CDR2 FQNNGV. With V trimmed by 5 bases and J by 4 bases, 12 bases remained unmatched. CDR3 bases: TGTGCCAGCAGCCCAGGGACAGGGAGGACGTCCGGAAACACCATATATTTT. This codes for CASSPGTGRTSGNTIYF.

J is TRBJ2-1 and V is TRBV9; the D gene is possibly TRBD2 (7 bases). Germline V gives CDR1 SGDLS, CDR2 YYNGEE. Trimming shortened V by 7 bases and J by 1 base, and 12 bases separated the two germline ends. This CDR3 has 14 amino acids. CDR3 sequence: CASARGGSYNEQFF. Here the CDR3 DNA reads TGTGCCAGCGCTAGGGGGGGGTCCTACAATGAGCAGTTCTTC.

This clone was observed once. The CDR3 sequence is CASSLNRGQEQYF. In DNA, the CDR3 is TGTGCCAGCAGCTTAAACAGGGGGCAGGAGCAGTACTTC. The gene calls are TRBV7-3 and TRBJ2-7; 9 nucleotides align to TRBD1. This CDR3 comprises 13 residues. The ends lost 1 base at V and 7 bases at J; junction bases unmatched: 2. From germline, CDR1 is SGHTA and CDR2 FQGTGA.

The genes are TRBV6-5 and TRBJ1-3; possibly TRBD1 for D (6 bases). V dropped 6 bases and J dropped 4 bases, with 16 bases sitting between them. This CDR3 has 15 residues. In germline, CDR1 is MNHEY, CDR2 SVGAGI. CDR3 amino acids: CASSPIRGEGNTIYF. Written as DNA, the CDR3 is TGTGCCAGCAGCCCGATCAGGGGTGAGGGAAACACCATATATTTT.

In nucleotides, the CDR3 is TGCGCCAGCAGCTTGGGGACAGGTTTCTCTGGAAACACCATATATTTT. Its protein is CASSLGTGFSGNTIYF. This sequence joins TRBV5-1 and TRBJ1-3; 7 bases are a match to TRBD1. The CDR3 length is 16 residues. The trim removed 0 bases at V and 0 bases at J, leaving 3 bases unmatched. The germline gives CDR1 SGHRS, CDR2 YFSETQ.

The rearrangement links TRBV11-1 to TRBJ2-1, with 10 positions matching TRBD1. CDR1 and CDR2 from the germline V gene are SGHAT and FQDESV (reference sequence). The CDR3 runs 16 residues. J gave up 4 bases and V 5 bases, and 8 bases lay outside the gene matches. The DNA of the CDR3 is TGTGCCAGCAGCCCGGCGACAGGGGGCCAATACAATGAGCAGTTCTTC. Protein product: CASSPATGGQYNEQFF.

The chain uses TRBV9 and TRBJ2-1; the match to TRBD1 covers 9 bases. Losses at the gene ends were 4 bases for V and 5 bases for J; bases not matched to a gene: 10. The CDR3 has 16 residues. Germline CDR1 and CDR2: SGDLS and YYNGEE. The chain's CDR3 is CASSTRGDRAHNEQFF. The CDR3 DNA is TGTGCCAGCAGCACACGGGGGGACAGGGCACACAATGAGCAGTTCTTC.

The chain couples TRBV18 to TRBJ2-1; 9 nucleotides align to TRBD1. After removal of 2 bases from V and 4 bases from J, the junction contained 9 bases not matched to a gene. There are 17 residues in the CDR3. Germline V lookup: CDR1 KGHSH, CDR2 LQKENI. The CDR3 region has the DNA TGTGCCAGCTCACCAATCACGACAGGGGGTATTTACAATGAGCAGTTCTTC. It translates to CASSPITTGGIYNEQFF.

This sequence joins TRBV2 and TRBJ1-5, with a tentative D call TRBD1 (6 bases). Germline CDR1 SNHLY, CDR2 FYNNEI. The CDR3 loop spans 14 amino acids. V lost 4 bases to trimming and J lost 4 bases, with 11 bases between them. As DNA, the CDR3 is TGTGCCAGCAGTGGGGCCACAGGGAATCAGCCCCAGCATTTT. Residues: CASSGATGNQPQHF.

This clone was observed a single time. The chain joins TRBV7-2 to TRBJ2-3, with a tentative D call TRBD1 (5 bases). The V end lost 0 bases, the J end lost 1 base, and 8 bases lay between the germline ends. CDR1 and CDR2 from the germline V gene are SGHTA and FQGNSA. The CDR3 runs 15 residues. This CDR3 is CASSLARVGTDTQYF. The CDR3 coding sequence is TGTGCCAGCAGCTTAGCCAGGGTTGGCACAGATACGCAGTATTTT.

V and J are TRBV10-3 and TRBJ2-3; TRBD2 matches at 7 bases. CDR1 and CDR2 from the germline V gene are ENHRY and SYGVKD. V lost 4 bases and J lost 2; bases outside the gene matches: 3. The CDR3 has 14 residues. The CDR3 coding sequence is TGTGCCATCAGTGGGGGAGGGATCACAGATACGCAGTATTTT. Residues: CAISGGGITDTQYF.